The sequence of this T cell receptor (beta chain) was determined in a study of shared clonotypes between healthy human individuals. The V and J ends lost 7 bases and 3 bases respectively, with 16 bases between them. The germline V gene encodes CDR1 MNHEY and CDR2 SMNVEV (reference sequence). The CDR3 consists of 14 residues. General study results and limits: Naive subsets usually exceeded memory subsets in estimated richness.

Assay used: immunoSEQ multiplex PCR; TCRdb lists only in-frame clones, some missing. The data show hundreds of thousands of clones, 90% to 96% seen once. To note about this clone: No antigen is known for it.

This sequence joins TRBV27 and TRBJ2-7, with D uncertain. The sample taken for sequencing was naive CD4+ T cells sorted from blood. The subset is: CD45RA+ positively selected. The clonotype comes from a woman aged 30 to 39 in good health. CDR3 sequence: CASIKAGFSYEQYF. In DNA, the CDR3 is TGTGCCAGCATCAAGGCTGGGTTTAGCTACGAGCAGTACTTC.